The clone carrying this T cell receptor (beta chain) was observed a single time. Its antigen is still unknown. The PCR ran on 60 Vbeta and 13 Jbeta primers. This table comes from immunoSEQ multiplex PCR, and its TCRdb copy is limited to in-frame clones, with some not included. This table holds 35,000 to 45,000 clones, around 60% found once. These data come from a study of cytomegalovirus exposure and HLA in healthy donors. Study-wide background: When fewer than 500 donors were genotyped, 81% of them were found to fall in the Caucasian-associated ancestry cluster.

Study-wide results and caveats: Beyond CMV serostatus, there was no information to go on about immune exposure. Common viral pathogens (according to a later analysis) appeared linked to several of the most significant clusters.

CDR3 length equals 17 residues. Germline loops: CDR1 SGHNT, CDR2 YYREEE (reference sequence). Trimming removed 1 base from V and 0 bases from J; junction bases left unmatched: 3. The chain uses TRBV5-4 and TRBJ2-5; 13 positions match TRBD2. Material for sequencing was PBMCs. This clonotype was sampled from a man in his 60s in good health and CMV-seropositive. CDR3 DNA sequence: TGTGCCAGCAGCTTGAGGGGACTAGCGGGGTACCAAGAGACCCAGTACTTC. Residues: CASSLRGLAGYQETQYF.